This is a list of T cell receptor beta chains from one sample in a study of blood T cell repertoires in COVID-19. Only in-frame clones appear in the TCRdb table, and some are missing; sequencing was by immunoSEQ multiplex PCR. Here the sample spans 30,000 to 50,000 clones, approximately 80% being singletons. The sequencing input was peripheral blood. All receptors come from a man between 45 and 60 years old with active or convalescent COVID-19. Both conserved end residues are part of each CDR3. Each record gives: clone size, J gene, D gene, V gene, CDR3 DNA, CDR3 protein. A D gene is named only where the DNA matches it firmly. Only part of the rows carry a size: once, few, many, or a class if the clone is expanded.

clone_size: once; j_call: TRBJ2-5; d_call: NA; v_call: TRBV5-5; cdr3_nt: TGTGCCAGCAGGTTGCAGGGAGGGGGGGCGAAAGAGACCCAGTACTTC; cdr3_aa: CASRLQGGGAKETQYF
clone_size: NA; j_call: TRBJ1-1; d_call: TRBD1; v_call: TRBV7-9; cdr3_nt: TGTGCCAGCAGCGAACAGGGGTTGGGCACTGAAGCTTTCTTT; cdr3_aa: CASSEQGLGTEAFF
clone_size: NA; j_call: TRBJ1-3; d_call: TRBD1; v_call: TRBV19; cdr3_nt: TGTGCCAGTACCATTGGGACAGGACCCTCTGGAAACACCATATATTTT; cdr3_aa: CASTIGTGPSGNTIYF
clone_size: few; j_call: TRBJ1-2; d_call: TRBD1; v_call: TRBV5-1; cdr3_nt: TGCGCCAGTAAGCCCGGACAGGCCTATGGCTACACCTTC; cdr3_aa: CASKPGQAYGYTF
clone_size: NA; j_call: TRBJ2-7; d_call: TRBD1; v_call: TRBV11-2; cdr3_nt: TGTGCCAGCAGCTTGGATAGGACAGGGTTCTACGAGCAGTACTTC; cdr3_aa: CASSLDRTGFYEQYF
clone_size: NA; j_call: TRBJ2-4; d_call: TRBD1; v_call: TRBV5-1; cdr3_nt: TGCGCCAGCAGCTTGGAGGGACAGAGACTAGCCAAAAACATTCAGTACTTC; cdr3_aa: CASSLEGQRLAKNIQYF
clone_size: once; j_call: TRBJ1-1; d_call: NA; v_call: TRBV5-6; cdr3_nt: TGTGCCAGCAGCTTAGGCGGTGAAGCTTTCTTT; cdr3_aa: CASSLGGEAFF
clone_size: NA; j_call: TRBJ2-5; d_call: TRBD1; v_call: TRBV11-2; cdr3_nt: TGTGCCAGCAGCCGGGACAGACAAGAGACCCAGTACTTC; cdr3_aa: CASSRDRQETQYF
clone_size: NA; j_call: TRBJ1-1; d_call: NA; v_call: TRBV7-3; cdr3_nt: TGTGCCAGCAGCTTGTCCAGGGACACTGAAGCTTTCTTT; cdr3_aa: CASSLSRDTEAFF
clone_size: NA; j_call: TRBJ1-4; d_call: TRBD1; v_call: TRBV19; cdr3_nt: TGTGCCAGTAGTACTCAGGGGGCTGGAGCTAATGAAAAACTGTTTTTT; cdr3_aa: CASSTQGAGANEKLFF
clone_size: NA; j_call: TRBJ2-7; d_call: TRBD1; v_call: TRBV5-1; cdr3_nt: TGCGCCAGCAGCGTACGGACAGGGGGACTGAGCGAGCAGTACTTC; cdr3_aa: CASSVRTGGLSEQYF